The 25 T cell receptor beta chains below were found in one sample sequenced in a study of blood T cell repertoires in COVID-19. This table comes from immunoSEQ multiplex PCR, and its TCRdb copy is limited to in-frame clones, with some not included. The sample lists about 200,000 clones; 65% to 85% were seen once. Sequenced material: peripheral blood. Every receptor here comes from a woman aged 50 to 60 with acute or convalescent COVID-19.

The chain carries TRBV5-1 and TRBJ2-5, with D possibly matching TRBD1 (5 bases). V was cut by 1 base and J by 1 base, with 14 bases left in between. Germline V gene sequence: CDR1 SGHRS, CDR2 YFSETQ. CDR3 size: 16 residues. DNA of the CDR3: TGCGCCAGCAGCTTGCCCTTAACAGGAGCCCAAGAGACCCAGTACTTC. Amino acids: CASSLPLTGAQETQYF.

This sequence joins TRBV6-5 and TRBJ1-1, with 8 bases lining up with TRBD1. This CDR3 is 14 amino acids long. The junction had 8 bases not matched to a gene; V was cut back by 7 bases and J by 4 bases. Germline lookup yields CDR1 MNHEY and CDR2 SVGAGI. CDR3 sequence reads: CASNPTGEFTEAFF. In DNA form, the CDR3 reads TGTGCCAGCAATCCGACAGGGGAGTTCACTGAAGCTTTCTTT.

This clone has only a few counts. The CDR3, as DNA: TGTGCCAGTAGTCCCGGGTATGGCTACACCTTC. Protein sequence: CASSPGYGYTF. The chain couples TRBV19 to TRBJ1-2; no clear D gene. CDR1 is LNHDA, CDR2 SQIVND, per germline (reference sequence). This CDR3 comprises 11 residues. The V gene lost 5 bases and the J gene lost 5 bases, with 6 bases spanning the gap.

This chain uses TRBV5-5 with TRBJ2-7; TRBD1 might be the D (5 bases). CDR1 is SGHKS, CDR2 YYEKEE, per germline (reference sequence). The CDR3 is 12 residues long. The V end was cut by 4 bases, the J end by 1 base, with 6 bases between. In DNA, the CDR3 is TGTGCCAGCAGCACAGGATCCTACGAGCAGTACTTC. Translation: CASSTGSYEQYF.

The V call is TRBV6-9, the J call TRBJ1-2; D ambiguous. Trimming took 3 bases from V and 3 from J, leaving 11 bases between them. This CDR3 has 14 residues. Germline V lookup: CDR1 MNHGY, CDR2 SVAAGI. For the CDR3, the DNA is TGTGCCAGCAGTTACAACAGCTTAGACTATGGCTACACCTTC. It codes for CASSYNSLDYGYTF.

The chain uses TRBV6-6 and TRBJ2-7; 12 bases match TRBD2. V lost 4 bases, J lost 5 bases, and 9 bases stayed unmatched. This CDR3 is built from 16 residues. CDR1 is MNHNY and CDR2 is SVGAGI in the germline V gene (reference sequence). DNA of the CDR3: TGTGCCAGCAGTTCCCCCCTGACTAGCGGGAGCAACGAGCAGTACTTC. This sequence encodes CASSSPLTSGSNEQYF.

The chain uses TRBV19 and TRBJ1-1, with D possibly being TRBD1 (6 bases). CDR3 size: 16 residues. V lost 9 bases to trimming and J lost 0 bases, with 20 bases between them. From germline, CDR1 is LNHDA and CDR2 SQIVND (reference sequence). The CDR3 nucleotides are TGTGCCAGACCTATGGCCCTGGACAGCATGAACACTGAAGCTTTCTTT. It encodes CARPMALDSMNTEAFF.

The chain is built from TRBV19 and TRBJ1-1; 7 bases are shared with TRBD1. Germline V CDR1 and CDR2: LNHDA, SQIVND (reference sequence). The ends lost 8 bases at V and 5 bases at J; junction bases unmatched: 5. The CDR3 runs 12 residues. Here the CDR3 DNA reads TGTGCCAGTGAACAGGGGAGGACTGAAGCTTTCTTT. It specifies CASEQGRTEAFF. Full variable domain (remainder filled in from reference TRBV19 and TRBJ1-1): DGGITQSPKYLFRKEGQNVTLSCEQNLNHDAMYWYRQDPGQGLRLIYYSQIVNDFQKGDIAEGYSVSREKKESFPLTVTSAQKNPTAFYLCASEQGRTEAFFGQGTRLTVV.

This chain joins TRBV13 and TRBJ1-6, with 7 bases that match TRBD1. CDR1 PRHDT and CDR2 FYEKMQ come from the germline V gene (reference sequence). The CDR3 runs to 14 residues. V trimming: 5 bases; J trimming: 9 bases; junction bases outside the gene matches: 7. The CDR3 DNA sequence: TGTGCCAGCAGCCCGGGACAGCGGAGTTCACCCCTCCACTTT. Its translation: CASSPGQRSSPLHF.

The chain couples TRBV27 to TRBJ2-6, with TRBD2 matching 9 bases. Germline-derived CDR1 and CDR2 are MNHEY and SMNVEV (reference sequence). There are 19 residues in the CDR3. Unmatched junction bases numbered 11, after V lost 2 bases and J lost 3 bases. In nucleotides, the CDR3 is TGTGCCAGCAGTTTACTGTCGGTGGCAGCGGGAGGTGGGGCCAACGTCCTGACTTTC. It translates to CASSLLSVAAGGGANVLTF.

The rearrangement joins TRBV28 to TRBJ2-7; 11 nucleotides match TRBD1. The CDR3 consists of 14 residues. The V and J ends lost 5 bases and 5 bases, in that order; junction bases with no gene match: 5. The germline CDR1 and CDR2 sequences are MDHEN and SYDVKM. CDR3 protein: CASSRDRGRDEQYF. CDR3 bases: TGTGCCAGCAGTCGGGACAGGGGGAGGGACGAGCAGTACTTC. The whole variable domain, remainder taken from reference TRBV28 and TRBJ2-7, is DVKVTQSSRYLVKRTGEKVFLECVQDMDHENMFWYRQDPGLGLRLIYFSYDVKMKEKGDIPEGYSVSREKKERFSLILESASTNQTSMYLCASSRDRGRDEQYFGPGTRLTVT.

The chain links TRBV6-6 to TRBJ1-5; TRBD1 is a possible D gene (5 bases). V was shortened by 6 bases and J by 1 base, with 16 bases between the two germline ends. The germline gives CDR1 MNHNY, CDR2 SVGAGI (reference sequence). The CDR3 is 16 amino acids. This CDR3 is CASRVRGSTSNQPQHF. In nucleotides, the CDR3 is TGTGCCAGCAGGGTACGGGGGTCGACGAGCAATCAGCCCCAGCATTTT.

The rearrangement joins TRBV6-5 to TRBJ1-1, with 8 bases identical to TRBD1. The CDR3 is made up of 13 amino acids. V shed 10 bases, J shed 0 bases, and the junction held 4 bases outside the gene matches. The germline V gene has CDR1 MNHEY and CDR2 SVGAGI. This CDR3 reads CATTGGLNTEAFF. The CDR3 DNA sequence: TGTGCCACCACAGGGGGTCTGAACACTGAAGCTTTCTTT.

A single count supports this clone. V is TRBV9 and J is TRBJ1-3; D possibly corresponds to TRBD1 (5 bases). The germline V gene has CDR1 SGDLS and CDR2 YYNGEE. The CDR3 sequence is 13 residues long. V shed 7 bases and J shed 1 base, with 9 bases lying between them. The CDR3 region has the DNA TGTGCCAGCGAATCAGGGTCTGGAAACACCATATATTTT. As protein: CASESGSGNTIYF.

This sequence joins TRBV5-3 and TRBJ1-2, with 9 bases lining up with TRBD1. TRBV5-3 is an ORF, and what it does is uncertain. V lost 1 base to trimming and J lost 3 bases; unmatched junction nucleotides: 4. The CDR3 is made up of 15 amino acids. The DNA of the CDR3 is TGTGCCAGAAGCTTGTCACGGGACAGGGACTATGGCTACACCTTC. Translating it yields CARSLSRDRDYGYTF.

The V call is TRBV18, the J call TRBJ2-3; 13 nucleotides align to TRBD2. V lost 3 bases and J lost 3; bases outside the gene matches: 0. CDR1 KGHSH and CDR2 LQKENI come from the germline V gene. The CDR3 consists of 15 residues. This CDR3 is CASSPTSGRTDTQYF. The CDR3 DNA reads as TGTGCCAGCTCACCGACTAGCGGGAGGACAGATACGCAGTATTTT.

The chain has TRBV28 and TRBJ2-7, with 7 bases that match TRBD1. The CDR3 totals 15 residues. After removal of 2 bases from V and 3 bases from J, the junction contained 7 bases not matched to a gene. CDR1 is MDHEN and CDR2 is SYDVKM in the germline V gene. DNA for the CDR3: TGTGCCAGCAGTTTAACGACAGGGTATCTCTACGAGCAGTACTTC. Amino acids: CASSLTTGYLYEQYF.

The chain links TRBV7-2 to TRBJ2-7; the match to TRBD2 covers 7 bases. Germline CDR1 reads SGHTA; CDR2 reads FQGNSA. There are 17 residues in the CDR3. The J segment lost 1 base and the V segment lost 5 bases, leaving 14 bases of the junction unmatched. The CDR3 region is CASSQKGGLVKSYEQYF. Here the CDR3 DNA reads TGTGCCAGCAGCCAAAAAGGAGGACTAGTTAAATCCTACGAGCAGTACTTC.

The chain carries TRBV5-4 and TRBJ2-7; 9 bases fit TRBD1. V shed 4 bases and J 0 bases; nucleotides not matched to a gene: 8. CDR3 length: 16 residues. Per the germline V gene, CDR1 is SGHNT and CDR2 is YYREEE (reference sequence). CDR3 sequence: CASSANRQGGSYEQYF. Here the CDR3 DNA reads TGTGCCAGCAGCGCTAACCGACAGGGGGGCTCCTACGAGCAGTACTTC.

This clone was recorded once. V and J are TRBV4-1 and TRBJ2-7, with TRBD2 identical over 11 bases. The germline V gene encodes CDR1 MGHRA and CDR2 YSYEKL. V shed 3 bases, J shed 3 bases, and the junction held 4 bases outside the gene matches. This CDR3 contains 15 residues. The CDR3 reads CASSQGLADDYEQYF. The CDR3 DNA is TGCGCCAGCAGCCAGGGACTAGCGGATGACTACGAGCAGTACTTC.

This chain links TRBV18 with TRBJ2-3, with D possibly matching TRBD1 (6 bases). The CDR3 loop spans 12 amino acids. Trimming shortened V by 8 bases and J by 6 bases, and 12 bases separated the two germline ends. The germline gives CDR1 KGHSH, CDR2 LQKENI. The CDR3 loop is CASQGTKDTQYF. CDR3 DNA: TGTGCCAGCCAGGGGACCAAGGATACGCAGTATTTT.

The V gene is TRBV5-1, the J gene TRBJ2-1, with unresolved D. V was clipped by 0 bases and J by 3 bases, with 13 bases between them. The CDR3 contains 16 residues. Germline V lookup: CDR1 SGHRS, CDR2 YFSETQ. In nucleotides, the CDR3 is TGCGCCAGCAGCTTGGCCCTCGGTGAACTCTACAATGAGCAGTTCTTC. This encodes CASSLALGELYNEQFF.

This sequence joins TRBV19 and TRBJ2-3; 7 positions match TRBD2. Germline V gene sequence: CDR1 LNHDA, CDR2 SQIVND (reference sequence). The V segment lost 4 bases and the J segment 0 bases; nucleotides outside the gene matches: 4. The CDR3 totals 15 residues. The CDR3 sequence is CASSTWRGSTDTQYF. The CDR3 DNA reads as TGTGCCAGTAGTACCTGGCGGGGGAGCACAGATACGCAGTATTTT.

The chain couples TRBV9 to TRBJ2-6, with D perhaps TRBD1 (6 bases). The CDR3 has 16 residues. CDR1 is SGDLS and CDR2 is YYNGEE in the germline V gene. V was shortened by 4 bases and J by 4 bases, with 15 bases between the two germline ends. CDR3: CASSSLQRGGANVLTF. The CDR3 nucleotides are TGTGCCAGCAGCTCCCTCCAGAGGGGGGGGGCCAACGTCCTGACTTTC.

The V and J genes are TRBV2 and TRBJ2-7; the D gene is possibly TRBD2 (6 bases). The V end was cut by 4 bases, the J end by 4 bases, with 17 bases between. The CDR3 contains 15 residues. The germline CDR1 and CDR2 sequences are SNHLY and FYNNEI. The CDR3 DNA reads TGTGCCAGCAGTGCGGGAGCGGGCCGGAGTTACGAGCAGTACTTC. It specifies CASSAGAGRSYEQYF.